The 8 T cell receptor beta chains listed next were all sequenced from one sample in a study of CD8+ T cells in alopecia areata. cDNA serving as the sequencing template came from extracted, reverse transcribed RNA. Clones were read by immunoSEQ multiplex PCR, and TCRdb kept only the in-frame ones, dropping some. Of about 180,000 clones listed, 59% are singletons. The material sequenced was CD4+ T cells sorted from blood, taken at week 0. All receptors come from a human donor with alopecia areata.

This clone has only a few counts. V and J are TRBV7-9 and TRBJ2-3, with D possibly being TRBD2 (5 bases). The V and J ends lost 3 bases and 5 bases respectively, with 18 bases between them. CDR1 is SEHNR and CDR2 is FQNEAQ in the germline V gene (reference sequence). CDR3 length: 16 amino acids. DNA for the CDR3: TGTGCCAGCAGCTTCGTTATTTCCACGGGGAAAGATACGCAGTATTTT. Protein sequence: CASSFVISTGKDTQYF.

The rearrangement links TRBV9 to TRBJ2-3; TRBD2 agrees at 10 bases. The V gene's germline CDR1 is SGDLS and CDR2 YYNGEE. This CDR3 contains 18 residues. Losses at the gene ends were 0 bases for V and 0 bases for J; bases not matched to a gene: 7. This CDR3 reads CASSVVSSGGVSTDTQYF. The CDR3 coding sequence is TGTGCCAGCAGCGTAGTGTCTAGCGGGGGAGTTAGCACAGATACGCAGTATTTT.

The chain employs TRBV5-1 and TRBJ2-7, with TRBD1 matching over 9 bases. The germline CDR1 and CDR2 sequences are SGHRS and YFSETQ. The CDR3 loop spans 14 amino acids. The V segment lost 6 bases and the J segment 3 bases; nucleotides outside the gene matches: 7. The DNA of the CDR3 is TGCGCCAGCACCCCCGGGACAGGGATCTACGAGCAGTACTTC. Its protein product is CASTPGTGIYEQYF.

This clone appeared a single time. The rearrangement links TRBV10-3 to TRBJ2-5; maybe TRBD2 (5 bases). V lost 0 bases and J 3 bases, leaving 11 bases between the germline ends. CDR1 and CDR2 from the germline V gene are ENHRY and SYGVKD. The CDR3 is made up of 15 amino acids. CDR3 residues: CAISESWRIKETQYF. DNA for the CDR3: TGTGCCATCAGTGAGTCCTGGAGGATAAAAGAGACCCAGTACTTC.

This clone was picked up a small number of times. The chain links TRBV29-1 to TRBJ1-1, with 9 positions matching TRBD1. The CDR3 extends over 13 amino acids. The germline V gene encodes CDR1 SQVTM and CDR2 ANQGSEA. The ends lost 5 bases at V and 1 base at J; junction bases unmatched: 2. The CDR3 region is CSVSQGANTEAFF. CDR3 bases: TGCAGCGTTTCACAGGGGGCGAACACTGAAGCTTTCTTT.

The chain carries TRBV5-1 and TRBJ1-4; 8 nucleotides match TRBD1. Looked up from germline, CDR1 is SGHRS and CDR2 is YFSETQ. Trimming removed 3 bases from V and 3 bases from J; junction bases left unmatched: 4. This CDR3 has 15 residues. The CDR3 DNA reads TGCGCCAGCAGCTCAGGACAGGGACCTAATGAAAAACTGTTTTTT. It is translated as CASSSGQGPNEKLFF.

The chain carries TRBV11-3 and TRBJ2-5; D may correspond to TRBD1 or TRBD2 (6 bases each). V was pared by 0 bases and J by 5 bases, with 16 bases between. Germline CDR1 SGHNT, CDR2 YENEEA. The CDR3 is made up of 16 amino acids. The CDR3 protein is CASSLDSGAGKETQYF. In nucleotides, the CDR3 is TGTGCCAGCAGCTTAGATTCGGGGGCGGGCAAGGAGACCCAGTACTTC. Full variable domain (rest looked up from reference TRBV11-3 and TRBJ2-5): EAGVVQSPRYKIIEKKQPVAFWCNPISGHNTLYWYLQNLGQGPELLIRYENEEAVDDSQLPKDRFSAERLKGVDSTLKIQPAELGDSAVYLCASSLDSGAGKETQYFGPGTRLLVL.

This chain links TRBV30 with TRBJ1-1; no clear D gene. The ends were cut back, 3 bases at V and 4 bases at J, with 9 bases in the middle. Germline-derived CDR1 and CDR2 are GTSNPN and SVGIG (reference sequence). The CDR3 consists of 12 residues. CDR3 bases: TGTGCCTGGAGGGGGTTGCTCACTGAAGCTTTCTTT. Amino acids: CAWRGLLTEAFF.